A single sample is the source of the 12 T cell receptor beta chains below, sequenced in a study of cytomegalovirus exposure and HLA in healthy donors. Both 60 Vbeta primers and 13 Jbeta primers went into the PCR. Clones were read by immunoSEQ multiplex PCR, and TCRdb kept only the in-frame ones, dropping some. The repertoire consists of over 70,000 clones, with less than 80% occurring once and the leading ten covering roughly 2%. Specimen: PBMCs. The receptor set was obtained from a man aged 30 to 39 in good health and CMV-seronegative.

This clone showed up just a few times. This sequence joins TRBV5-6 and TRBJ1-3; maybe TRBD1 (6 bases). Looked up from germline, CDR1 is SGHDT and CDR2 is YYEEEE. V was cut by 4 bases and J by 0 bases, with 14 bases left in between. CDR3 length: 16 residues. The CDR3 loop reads CASSPGWGPSGNTIYF. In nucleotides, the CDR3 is TGTGCCAGCAGCCCAGGGTGGGGGCCCTCTGGAAACACCATATATTTT.

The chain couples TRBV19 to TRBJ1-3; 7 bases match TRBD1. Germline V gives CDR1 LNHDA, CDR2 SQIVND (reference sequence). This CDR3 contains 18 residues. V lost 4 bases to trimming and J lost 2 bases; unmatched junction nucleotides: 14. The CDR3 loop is CASSTDRERFKTGNTIYF. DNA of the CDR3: TGTGCCAGTAGTACCGACAGGGAGAGGTTTAAGACTGGAAACACCATATATTTT. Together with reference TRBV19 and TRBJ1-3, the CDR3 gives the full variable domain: DGGITQSPKYLFRKEGQNVTLSCEQNLNHDAMYWYRQDPGQGLRLIYYSQIVNDFQKGDIAEGYSVSREKKESFPLTVTSAQKNPTAFYLCASSTDRERFKTGNTIYFGEGSWLTVV.

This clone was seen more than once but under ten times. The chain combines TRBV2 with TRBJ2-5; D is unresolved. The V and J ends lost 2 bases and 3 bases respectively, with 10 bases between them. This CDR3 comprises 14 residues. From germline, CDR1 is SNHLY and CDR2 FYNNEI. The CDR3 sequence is CASSESVEEETQYF. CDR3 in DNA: TGTGCCAGCAGTGAATCCGTTGAGGAAGAGACCCAGTACTTC.

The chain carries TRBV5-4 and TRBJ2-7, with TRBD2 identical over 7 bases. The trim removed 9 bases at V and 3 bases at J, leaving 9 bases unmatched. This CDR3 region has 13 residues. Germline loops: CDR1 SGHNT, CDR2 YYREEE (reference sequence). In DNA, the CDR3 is TGTGCCACCACTGGGGGGGGAGGCTACGAGCAGTACTTC. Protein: CATTGGGGYEQYF.

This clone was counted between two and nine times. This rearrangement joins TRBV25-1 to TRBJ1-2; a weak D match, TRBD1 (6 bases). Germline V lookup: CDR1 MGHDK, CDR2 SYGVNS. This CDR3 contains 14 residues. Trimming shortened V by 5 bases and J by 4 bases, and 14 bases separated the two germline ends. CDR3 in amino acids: CASSFSGAVYGYTF. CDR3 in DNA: TGTGCCAGCAGTTTCTCAGGGGCAGTCTATGGCTACACCTTC.

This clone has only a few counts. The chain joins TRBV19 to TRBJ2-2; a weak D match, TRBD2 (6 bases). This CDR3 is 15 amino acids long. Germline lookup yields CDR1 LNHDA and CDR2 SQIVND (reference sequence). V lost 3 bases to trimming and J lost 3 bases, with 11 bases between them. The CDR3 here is CASSIRGTYTGELFF. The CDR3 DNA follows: TGTGCCAGTAGTATCCGGGGGACGTACACCGGGGAGCTGTTTTTT.

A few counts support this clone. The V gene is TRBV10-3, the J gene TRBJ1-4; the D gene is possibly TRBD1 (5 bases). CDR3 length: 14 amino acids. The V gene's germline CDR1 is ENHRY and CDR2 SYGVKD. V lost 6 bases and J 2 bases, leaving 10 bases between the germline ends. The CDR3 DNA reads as TGTGCCATCAGCAAGACAGATACTAATGAAAAACTGTTTTTT. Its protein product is CAISKTDTNEKLFF.

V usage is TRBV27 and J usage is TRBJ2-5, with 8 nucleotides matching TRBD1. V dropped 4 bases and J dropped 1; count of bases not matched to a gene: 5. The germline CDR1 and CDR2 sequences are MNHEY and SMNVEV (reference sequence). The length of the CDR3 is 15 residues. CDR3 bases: TGTGCCAGCAGTTCCCTGGACAGGGTCCAAGAGACCCAGTACTTC. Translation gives CASSSLDRVQETQYF.

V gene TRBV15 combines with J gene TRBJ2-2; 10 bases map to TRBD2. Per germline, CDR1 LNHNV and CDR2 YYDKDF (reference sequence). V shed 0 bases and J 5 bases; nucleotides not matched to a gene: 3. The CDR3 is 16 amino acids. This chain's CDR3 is CATSRELAGTTGELFF. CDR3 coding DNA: TGTGCCACCAGCAGAGAACTAGCGGGGACGACCGGGGAGCTGTTTTTT.

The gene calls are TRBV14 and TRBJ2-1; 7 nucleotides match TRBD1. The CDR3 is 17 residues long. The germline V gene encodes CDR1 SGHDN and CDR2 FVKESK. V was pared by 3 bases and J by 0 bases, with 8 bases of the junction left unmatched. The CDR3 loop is CASSHGTASSSYNEQFF. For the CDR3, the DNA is TGTGCCAGCAGCCATGGGACAGCATCGAGCTCCTACAATGAGCAGTTCTTC.

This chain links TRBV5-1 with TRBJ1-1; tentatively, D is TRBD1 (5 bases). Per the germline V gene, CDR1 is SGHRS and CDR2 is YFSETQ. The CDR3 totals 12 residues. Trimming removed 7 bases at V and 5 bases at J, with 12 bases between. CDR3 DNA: TGCGCCAGCGGGACGGGGGAGACTGAAGCTTTCTTT. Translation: CASGTGETEAFF.

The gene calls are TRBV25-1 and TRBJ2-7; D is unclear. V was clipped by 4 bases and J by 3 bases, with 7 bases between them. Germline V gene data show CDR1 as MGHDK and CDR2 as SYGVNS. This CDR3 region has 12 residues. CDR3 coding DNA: TGTGCCAGCAGTGGCGGAGTCTACGAGCAGTACTTC. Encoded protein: CASSGGVYEQYF.